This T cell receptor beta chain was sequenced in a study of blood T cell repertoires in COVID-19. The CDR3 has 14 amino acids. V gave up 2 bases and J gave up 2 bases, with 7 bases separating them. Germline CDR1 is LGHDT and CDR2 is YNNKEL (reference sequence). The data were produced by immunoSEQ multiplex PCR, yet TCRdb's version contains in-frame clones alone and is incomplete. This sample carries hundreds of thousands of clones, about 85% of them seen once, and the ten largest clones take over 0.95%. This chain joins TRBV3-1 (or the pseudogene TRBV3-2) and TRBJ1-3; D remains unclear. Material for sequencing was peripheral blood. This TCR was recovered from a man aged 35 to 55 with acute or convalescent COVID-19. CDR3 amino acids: CASSQTVTGNTIYF. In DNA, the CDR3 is TGTGCCAGCAGCCAAACGGTAACTGGAAACACCATATATTTT.